The 21 T cell receptor beta chains listed next were all sequenced from one sample in a study of blood T cells in healthy people across ages. Next came a second PCR, run for roughly 6 to 11 cycles, which used a sample-barcoded 5' primer along with a J-beta primer mix. TCRdb re-derived calls from the 5' RACE reads in MiXCR, one entry per CDR3 protein. The sample has 800,000 to 950,000 distinct CDR3 sequences, about 34% seen once; the top ten hold 10% to 15%. The sample taken for sequencing was blood. The receptors were gathered from a man aged 18 to 30 in good health.

This clonotype occurred a few times. The chain combines TRBV6-6 with TRBJ2-2; D gene unclear. The CDR3 spans 11 residues. Trimming cost V 7 bases and J 4 bases, with 4 bases left between them. In germline, CDR1 is MNHNY, CDR2 SVGAGI (reference sequence). CDR3 sequence (DNA): TGTGCCAGCATGAGCACCGGGGAGCTGTTTTTT. This sequence encodes CASMSTGELFF.

This clonotype was seen a few times. This chain connects TRBV4-2 to TRBJ1-1, with unresolved D. CDR1 LGHNA and CDR2 YNFKEQ come from the germline V gene. The CDR3 contains 15 residues. V gave up 7 bases and J gave up 4 bases, with 19 bases separating them. CDR3 DNA: TGTGCCAGCACCCGAACATCCATTAGCAGCACTGAAGCTTTCTTT. Amino acid sequence: CASTRTSISSTEAFF.

This clonotype has a count of ten or more. The germline gene is not matched at one end of the junction; a read error may be the cause. J is TRBJ1-5 and V is TRBV12-3 or TRBV12-4, with TRBD1 identical over 8 bases. The CDR3 is made up of 14 amino acids. CDR3 sequence: CASSLGQGYQPQHF. The DNA of the CDR3 is TGTGCCAGTAGTTTAGGACAGGGCTATCAGCCCCAGCATTTT.

About this clonotype itself: A junction boundary mismatches the germline segment, possibly from a read error. This chain connects TRBV20-1 to TRBJ2-3, with 8 bases lining up with TRBD2. The germline V gene has CDR1 DFQATT and CDR2 SNEGSKA (reference sequence). This CDR3 is built from 14 residues. The CDR3 region has the DNA TGCAGTGCTAGACGTAGCGGGGTCACAGATACGCAGTCTTTT. It yields the protein CSARRSGVTDTQSF.

This clonotype was observed many times. V gene TRBV12-3 or TRBV12-4 combines with J gene TRBJ1-2, with D unclear. The CDR3 contains 15 residues. Trimming removed 3 bases from V and 5 bases from J, with 16 bases in between. The CDR3 here is CASSFVQPRTYGYTF. CDR3 nucleotides: TGTGCCAGCAGTTTTGTGCAGCCCCGGACTTATGGCTACACCTTC.

The chain is built from TRBV3-1 and TRBJ1-2; the D gene is possibly TRBD1 (5 bases). Germline V gene sequence: CDR1 LGHDT, CDR2 YNNKEL (reference sequence). This CDR3 region has 13 residues. The germline V and J ends were trimmed by 4 bases and 8 bases, with 14 bases remaining between them. The CDR3 DNA follows: TGTGCCAGCAGCCTGGGACTCCGGGAGGGCTACACCTTC. The encoded protein is CASSLGLREGYTF.

The V gene is TRBV7-9, the J gene TRBJ1-6, with D uncertain. This CDR3 has 14 amino acids. Germline assignment: CDR1 SEHNR and CDR2 FQNEAQ (reference sequence). V was trimmed by 3 bases and J by 8 bases, leaving 11 bases between them. CDR3 amino acids: CASSFTEPYSPLHF. CDR3 DNA: TGTGCCAGCAGCTTTACAGAGCCTTATTCACCCCTCCACTTT. Full variable domain (rest looked up from reference TRBV7-9 and TRBJ1-6): DTGVSQNPRHKITKRGQNVTFRCDPISEHNRLYWYRQTLGQGPEFLTYFQNEAQLEKSRLLSDRFSAERPKGSFSTLEIQRTEQGDSAMYLCASSFTEPYSPLHFGNGTRLTVT.

The chain uses TRBV2 and TRBJ2-7, with D unresolved. This CDR3 region has 11 residues. V lost 3 bases to trimming and J lost 7 bases, with 7 bases between them. Germline V gene sequence: CDR1 SNHLY, CDR2 FYNNEI. The DNA of the CDR3 is TGTGCCAGCAGTGATGACAATGAGCAGTACTTC. This sequence encodes CASSDDNEQYF.

This clonotype showed up many times. The chain links TRBV20-1 to TRBJ1-2; the match to TRBD1 covers 7 bases. Germline CDR1 and CDR2: DFQATT and SNEGSKA (reference sequence). The CDR3 sequence is 18 residues long. Unmatched junction bases numbered 25, after V lost 0 bases and J lost 12 bases. CDR3 nucleotides: TGCAGTGCTAGAGATCAATTGGTATCGGGACGGGGACAGAGTTGGCACACCTTC. Its protein product is CSARDQLVSGRGQSWHTF.

Concerning this clonotype itself: This may stem from a read error, because a much larger clone lies one nucleotide away. The chain recombines TRBV14 with TRBJ2-5, with D perhaps matching TRBD1 or TRBD2 (5 bases each). Germline-derived CDR1 and CDR2 are SGHDN and FVKESK. CDR3 size: 12 residues. Between the trimmed V and J ends, which lost 1 base and 11 bases, there was a span of 11 bases. CDR3 protein: CASSQATREQYF. CDR3 DNA sequence: TGTGCCAGCAGCCAAGCAACCAGGGAGCAGTACTTC. The variable domain in full, completed from reference TRBV14 and TRBJ2-5, reads EAGVTQFPSHSVIEKGQTVTLRCDPISGHDNLYWYRRVMGKEIKFLLHFVKESKQDESGMPNNRFLAERTGGTYSTLKVQPAELEDSGVYFCASSQATREQYFGPGTRLLVL.

The chain joins TRBV5-1 to TRBJ2-2; D tentatively fits TRBD1 or TRBD2 (5 bases each). Germline assignment: CDR1 SGHRS and CDR2 YFSETQ. The CDR3 contains 13 residues. Trimming stripped 7 bases from V and 7 bases from J, with 14 bases between. Here the CDR3 reads CASSSEGFGELFF. For the CDR3, the DNA is TGCGCCAGCTCCTCCGAGGGGTTCGGGGAGCTGTTTTTT.

On this clonotype itself: This may arise from a read error, as a much more abundant clone is one base away. The V gene is TRBV12-3 or TRBV12-4, the J gene TRBJ2-5, with a possible D match to TRBD2 (6 bases). The V end was cut by 3 bases, the J end by 11 bases, with 28 bases between. This CDR3 has 17 residues. The CDR3 nucleotides read TGTGCCAGCAGTTTTAGCATTGTGGCGGGGCCGTCCAATGAGCAGTACTTC. It encodes CASSFSIVAGPSNEQYF.

The chain joins TRBV12-3 or TRBV12-4 to TRBJ1-2; D perhaps matches TRBD1 (5 bases). V gave up 7 bases and J gave up 0 bases, with 15 bases separating them. The CDR3 totals 15 residues. The CDR3 region is CASNFNGHTNYGYTF. The CDR3 bases are TGTGCCAGCAATTTTAACGGACATACTAACTATGGCTACACCTTC.

The chain has TRBV5-1 and TRBJ2-5; D remains unclear. Germline V CDR1 and CDR2: SGHRS, YFSETQ. The CDR3 is made up of 15 amino acids. The germline V and J ends were trimmed by 3 bases and 1 base, with 13 bases remaining between them. This CDR3 is CASSSLMGGQETQYF. CDR3 in DNA: TGCGCCAGCAGCTCCCTGATGGGCGGCCAAGAGACCCAGTACTTC. Drawing the rest from reference TRBV5-1 and TRBJ2-5, the complete variable domain is KAGVTQTPRYLIKTRGQQVTLSCSPISGHRSVSWYQQTPGQGLQFLFEYFSETQRNKGNFPGRFSGRQFSNSRSEMNVSTLELGDSALYLCASSSLMGGQETQYFGPGTRLLVL.

This chain uses TRBV10-3 with TRBJ2-2; 8 bases map to TRBD1. There are 15 residues in the CDR3. Trimming cost V 5 bases and J 5 bases; bases outside gene matches: 7. Germline V gene lookup returns CDR1 ENHRY and CDR2 SYGVKD. The CDR3 nucleotides read TGTGCCATCAGTACGGACAGGGTCTTAACCGGGGAGCTGTTTTTT. This gives the protein CAISTDRVLTGELFF.

About this clonotype itself: At one end the junction does not follow the germline gene, possibly because of a read error. This chain uses TRBV6-6 with TRBJ1-4; D remains unclear. The CDR3 consists of 13 residues. Germline loops: CDR1 MNHNY, CDR2 SVGAGI (reference sequence). CDR3 sequence reads: CASSDSISEKLFF. DNA for the CDR3: TGTGCCAGCAGTGACTCGATCTCCGAAAAACTGTTTTTT.

The rearrangement joins TRBV9 to TRBJ2-7; TRBD1 matches at 9 bases. The CDR3 runs 15 residues. CDR1 and CDR2 from the germline V gene are SGDLS and YYNGEE. J gave up 3 bases and V 0 bases, and 4 bases lay outside the gene matches. CDR3 loop: CASSVEGQGYYEQYF. CDR3 bases: TGTGCCAGCAGCGTAGAAGGACAGGGGTACTACGAGCAGTACTTC.

This clonotype was picked up a small number of times. The chain carries TRBV20-1 and TRBJ1-1; maybe TRBD1 (5 bases). The germline V gene has CDR1 DFQATT and CDR2 SNEGSKA (reference sequence). This CDR3 is built from 15 residues. V dropped 1 base and J dropped 1 base, with 13 bases sitting between them. The CDR3 DNA sequence: TGCAGTGCTAGAGGTCAGGGAGGGAAGAACACTGAAGCTTTCTTT. This gives the protein CSARGQGGKNTEAFF.

The J gene is TRBJ1-2, the V gene TRBV6-2 or TRBV6-3; possible D gene TRBD1, 5 bases. CDR3 length equals 15 residues. CDR1 and CDR2 from the germline V gene are MNHEY and SVGEGT. V lost 8 bases and J 1 base, leaving 17 bases between the germline ends. The chain's CDR3 is CASGPTAAHNYGYTF. DNA for the CDR3: TGTGCCAGCGGACCGACAGCCGCGCATAACTATGGCTACACCTTC.

Here the CDR3 DNA reads TGCAGTGCTACCACGGCCGGGGGGAGCTCCTACAATGAGCAGTTCTTC. This codes for CSATTAGGSSYNEQFF. The chain recombines TRBV20-1 with TRBJ2-1; 7 positions match TRBD2. Germline values: CDR1 DFQATT, CDR2 SNEGSKA (reference sequence). CDR3 length equals 16 residues. J gave up 0 bases and V 4 bases, and 9 bases lay outside the gene matches.

This clonotype was recorded at least ten times. The V gene is TRBV6-6, the J gene TRBJ2-1; TRBD2 is a possible D gene (6 bases). The CDR3 loop spans 11 amino acids. Trimming cost V 8 bases and J 10 bases, with 12 bases left between them. Germline V gene data show CDR1 as MNHNY and CDR2 as SVGAGI (reference sequence). CDR3: CASLRGGEQFF. In DNA form, the CDR3 reads TGTGCCAGCTTAAGGGGAGGAGAGCAGTTCTTC.